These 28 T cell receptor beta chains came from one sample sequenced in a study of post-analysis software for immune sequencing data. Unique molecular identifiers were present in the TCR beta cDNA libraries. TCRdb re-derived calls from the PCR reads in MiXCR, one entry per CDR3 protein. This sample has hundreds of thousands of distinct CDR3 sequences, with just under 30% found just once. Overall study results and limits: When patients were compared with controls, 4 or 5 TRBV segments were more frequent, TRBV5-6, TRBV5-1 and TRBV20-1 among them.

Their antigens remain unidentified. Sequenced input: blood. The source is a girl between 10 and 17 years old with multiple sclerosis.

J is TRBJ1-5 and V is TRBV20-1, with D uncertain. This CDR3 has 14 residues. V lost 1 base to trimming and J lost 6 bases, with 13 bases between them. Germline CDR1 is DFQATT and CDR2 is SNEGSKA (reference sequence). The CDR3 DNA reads TGCAGTGCTAGAGTCGGGGAGGGCGGTCAGCCCCAGCATTTT. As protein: CSARVGEGGQPQHF.

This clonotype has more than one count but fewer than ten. CDR3 sequence reads: CASSVLPGLAGFTDTQYF. CDR3 in DNA: TGCGCCAGCAGCGTCCTTCCGGGACTAGCGGGGTTCACAGATACGCAGTATTTT. The rearrangement joins TRBV5-1 to TRBJ2-3; 13 positions agree with TRBD2. CDR1 and CDR2 (germline): SGHRS, YFSETQ. CDR3 length: 18 residues. With V trimmed by 4 bases and J by 2 bases, 10 bases remained unmatched.

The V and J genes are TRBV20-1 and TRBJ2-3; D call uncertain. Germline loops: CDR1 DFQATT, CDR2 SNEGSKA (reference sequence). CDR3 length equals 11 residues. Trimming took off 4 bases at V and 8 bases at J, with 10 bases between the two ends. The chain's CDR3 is CSATSRATQYF. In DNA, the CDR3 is TGCAGTGCTACAAGTCGAGCTACGCAGTATTTT.

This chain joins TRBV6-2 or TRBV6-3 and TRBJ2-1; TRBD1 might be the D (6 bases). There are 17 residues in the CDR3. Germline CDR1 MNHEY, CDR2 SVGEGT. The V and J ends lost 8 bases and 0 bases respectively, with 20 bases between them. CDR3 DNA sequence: TGTGCCAGCCTTTCAGATGGGGACACCTCCTCCTACAATGAGCAGTTCTTC. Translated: CASLSDGDTSSYNEQFF.

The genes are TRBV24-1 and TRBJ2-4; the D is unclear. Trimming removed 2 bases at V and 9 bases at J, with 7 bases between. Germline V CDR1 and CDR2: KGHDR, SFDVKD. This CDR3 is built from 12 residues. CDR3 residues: CATSDWWGIQYF. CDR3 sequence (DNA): TGTGCCACCAGTGATTGGTGGGGCATTCAGTACTTC.

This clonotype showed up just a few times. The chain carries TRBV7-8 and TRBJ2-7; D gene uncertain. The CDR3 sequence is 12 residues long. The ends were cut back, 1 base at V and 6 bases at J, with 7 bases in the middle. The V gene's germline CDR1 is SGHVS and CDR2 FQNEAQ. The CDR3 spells CASSLGVSEQYF. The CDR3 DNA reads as TGTGCCAGCAGCTTAGGCGTTAGCGAGCAGTACTTC.

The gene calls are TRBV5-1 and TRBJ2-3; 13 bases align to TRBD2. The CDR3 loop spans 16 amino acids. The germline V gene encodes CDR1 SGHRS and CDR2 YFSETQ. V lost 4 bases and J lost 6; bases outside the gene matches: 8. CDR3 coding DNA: TGCGCCAGCAGCCCACTACTAGCGGGAGGGCCGGATACGCAGTATTTT. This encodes CASSPLLAGGPDTQYF.

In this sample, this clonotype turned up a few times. CDR3 loop: CASSLKSGAAYEQYF. The DNA of the CDR3 is TGTGCCAGCAGCCTCAAAAGTGGAGCCGCCTACGAGCAGTACTTC. The chain links TRBV14 to TRBJ2-7; D is unresolved. V was pared by 4 bases and J by 2 bases, with 15 bases between. This CDR3 has 15 amino acids. Germline-derived CDR1 and CDR2 are SGHDN and FVKESK. The full variable domain, in which reference TRBV14 and TRBJ2-7 provide the parts outside the CDR3, is EAGVTQFPSHSVIEKGQTVTLRCDPISGHDNLYWYRRVMGKEIKFLLHFVKESKQDESGMPNNRFLAERTGGTYSTLKVQPAELEDSGVYFCASSLKSGAAYEQYFGPGTRLTVT.

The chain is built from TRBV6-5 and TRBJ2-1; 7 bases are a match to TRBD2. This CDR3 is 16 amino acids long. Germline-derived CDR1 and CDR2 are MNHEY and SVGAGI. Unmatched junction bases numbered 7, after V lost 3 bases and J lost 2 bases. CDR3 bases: TGTGCCAGCAGTTATCTGGGGGGAGGGGCCTACAATGAGCAGTTCTTC. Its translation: CASSYLGGGAYNEQFF.

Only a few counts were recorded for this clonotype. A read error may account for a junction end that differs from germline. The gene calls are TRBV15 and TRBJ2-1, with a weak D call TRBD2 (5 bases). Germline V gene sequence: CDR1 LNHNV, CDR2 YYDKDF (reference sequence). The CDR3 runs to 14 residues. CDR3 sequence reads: CAASRAAIDNEQFF. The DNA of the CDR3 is TGTGCCGCCAGCAGAGCGGCCATCGACAATGAGCAGTTCTTC.

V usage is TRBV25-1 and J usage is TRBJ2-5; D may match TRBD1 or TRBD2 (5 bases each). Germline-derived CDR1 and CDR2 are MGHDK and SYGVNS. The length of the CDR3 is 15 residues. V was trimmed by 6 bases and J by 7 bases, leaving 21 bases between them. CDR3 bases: TGTGCCAGCAGCGCCGCCTTCAGTTCTGGGGGGACCCAGTACTTC. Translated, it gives CASSAAFSSGGTQYF.

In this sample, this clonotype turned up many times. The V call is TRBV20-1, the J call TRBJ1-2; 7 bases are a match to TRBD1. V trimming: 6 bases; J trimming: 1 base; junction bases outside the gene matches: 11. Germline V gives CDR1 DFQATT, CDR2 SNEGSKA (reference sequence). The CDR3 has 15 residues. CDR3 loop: CSALQPDRFNYGYTF. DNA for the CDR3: TGCAGTGCACTCCAGCCGGACAGGTTTAACTATGGCTACACCTTC.

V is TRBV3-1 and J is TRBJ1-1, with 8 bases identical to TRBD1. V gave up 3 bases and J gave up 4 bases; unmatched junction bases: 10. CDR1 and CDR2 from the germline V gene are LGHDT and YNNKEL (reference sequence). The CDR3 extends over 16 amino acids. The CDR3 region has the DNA TGTGCCAGCAGCCATCCAGGGACAGGCCCAGGCACTGAAGCTTTCTTT. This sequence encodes CASSHPGTGPGTEAFF.

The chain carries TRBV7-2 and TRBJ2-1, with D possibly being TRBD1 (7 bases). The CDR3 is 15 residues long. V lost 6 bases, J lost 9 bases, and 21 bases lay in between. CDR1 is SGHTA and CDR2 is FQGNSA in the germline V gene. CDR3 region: CASSSISGQGGEQFF. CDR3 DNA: TGTGCCAGCAGTTCAATTTCGGGTCAGGGGGGTGAGCAGTTCTTC.

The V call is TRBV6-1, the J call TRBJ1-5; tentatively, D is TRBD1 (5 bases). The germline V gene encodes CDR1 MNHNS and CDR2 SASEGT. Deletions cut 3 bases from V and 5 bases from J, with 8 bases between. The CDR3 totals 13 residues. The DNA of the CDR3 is TGTGCCAGCAGTGACGGGGGTTATCAGCCCCAGCATTTT. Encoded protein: CASSDGGYQPQHF.

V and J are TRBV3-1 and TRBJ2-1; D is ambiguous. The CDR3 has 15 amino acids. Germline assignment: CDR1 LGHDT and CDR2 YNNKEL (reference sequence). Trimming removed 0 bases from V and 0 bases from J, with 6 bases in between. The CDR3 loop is CASSQEVSSYNEQFF. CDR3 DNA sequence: TGTGCCAGCAGCCAAGAGGTCAGCTCCTACAATGAGCAGTTCTTC.

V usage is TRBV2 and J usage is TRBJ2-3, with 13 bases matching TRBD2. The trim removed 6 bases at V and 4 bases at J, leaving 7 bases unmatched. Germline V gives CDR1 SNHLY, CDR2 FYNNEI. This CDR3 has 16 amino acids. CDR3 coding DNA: TGTGCCAGCAGGGAAACTAGCGGGGGGGGAGCAGATACGCAGTATTTT. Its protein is CASRETSGGGADTQYF.

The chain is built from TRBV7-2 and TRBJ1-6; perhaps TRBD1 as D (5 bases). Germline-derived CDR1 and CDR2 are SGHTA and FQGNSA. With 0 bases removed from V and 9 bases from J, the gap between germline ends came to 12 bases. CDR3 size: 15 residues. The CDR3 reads CASSLATTEGSPLHF. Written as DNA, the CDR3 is TGTGCCAGCAGCTTAGCGACGACAGAGGGTTCACCCCTCCACTTT. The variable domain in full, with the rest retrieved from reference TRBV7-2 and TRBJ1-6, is GAGVSQSPSNKVTEKGKDVELRCDPISGHTALYWYRQSLGQGLEFLIYFQGNSAPDKSGLPSDRFSAERTGGSVSTLTIQRTQQEDSAVYLCASSLATTEGSPLHFGNGTRLTVT.

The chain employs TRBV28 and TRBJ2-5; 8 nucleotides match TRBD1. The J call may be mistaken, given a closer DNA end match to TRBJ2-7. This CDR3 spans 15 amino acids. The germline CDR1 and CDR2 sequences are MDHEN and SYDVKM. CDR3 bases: TGTGCCAGCAGGGGCGGACAGGGCAGTTTTTACGAGCAGTACTTC. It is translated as CASRGGQGSFYEQYF.

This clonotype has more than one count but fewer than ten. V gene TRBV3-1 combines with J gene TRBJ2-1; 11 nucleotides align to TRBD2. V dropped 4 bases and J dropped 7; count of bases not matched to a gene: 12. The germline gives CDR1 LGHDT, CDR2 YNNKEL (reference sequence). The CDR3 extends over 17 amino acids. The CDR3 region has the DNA TGTGCCAGCAGCCGTATAATGACTAGCGGGATAGTGAATGAGCAGTTCTTC. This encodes CASSRIMTSGIVNEQFF.

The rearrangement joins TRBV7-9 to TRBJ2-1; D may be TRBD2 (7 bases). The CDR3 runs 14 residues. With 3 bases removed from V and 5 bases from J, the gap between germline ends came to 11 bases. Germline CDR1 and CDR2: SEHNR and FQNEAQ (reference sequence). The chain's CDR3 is CASSLRGPNNEQFF. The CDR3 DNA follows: TGTGCCAGCAGCTTGCGGGGGCCCAACAATGAGCAGTTCTTC.

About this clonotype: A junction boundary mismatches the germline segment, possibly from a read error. The DNA of the CDR3 is TGTGCCAGCAGACAGAGCACAGATATGCAGTATTTT. Translation gives CASRQSTDMQYF. The rearrangement links TRBV12-3 or TRBV12-4 to TRBJ2-3; D gene uncertain. The CDR3 consists of 12 residues.

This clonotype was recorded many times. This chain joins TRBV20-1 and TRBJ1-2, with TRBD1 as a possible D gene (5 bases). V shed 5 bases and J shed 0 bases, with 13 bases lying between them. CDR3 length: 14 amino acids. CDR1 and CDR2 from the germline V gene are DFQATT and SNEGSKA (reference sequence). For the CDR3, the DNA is TGCAGTGCTCCAAACCGGACATCTAACTATGGCTACACCTTC. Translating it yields CSAPNRTSNYGYTF.

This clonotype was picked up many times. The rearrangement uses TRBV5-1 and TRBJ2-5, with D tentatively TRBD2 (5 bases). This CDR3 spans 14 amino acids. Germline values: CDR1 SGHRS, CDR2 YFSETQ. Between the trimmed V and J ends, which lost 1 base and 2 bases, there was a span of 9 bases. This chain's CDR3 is CASSLQGGQETQYF. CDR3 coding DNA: TGCGCCAGCAGCTTGCAAGGCGGGCAAGAGACCCAGTACTTC.

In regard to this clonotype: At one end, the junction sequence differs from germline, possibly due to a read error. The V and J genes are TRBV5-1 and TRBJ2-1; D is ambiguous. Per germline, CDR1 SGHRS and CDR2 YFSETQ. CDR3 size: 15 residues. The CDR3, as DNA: TGCGCCAGCAGCTTGGAGAGTACCTCCTACAATGAGCGGTTCTTC. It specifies CASSLESTSYNERFF.

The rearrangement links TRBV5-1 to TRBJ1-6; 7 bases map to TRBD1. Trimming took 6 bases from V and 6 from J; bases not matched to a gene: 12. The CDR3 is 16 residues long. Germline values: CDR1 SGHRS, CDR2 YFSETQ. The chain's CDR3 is CASTRDSPRVNSPLHF. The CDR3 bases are TGCGCCAGCACCCGGGACAGCCCGAGGGTTAATTCACCCCTCCACTTT.

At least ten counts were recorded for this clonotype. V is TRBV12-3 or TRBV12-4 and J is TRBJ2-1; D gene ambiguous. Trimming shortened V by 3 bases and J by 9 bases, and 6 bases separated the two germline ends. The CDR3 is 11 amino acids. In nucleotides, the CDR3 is TGTGCCAGCAGTTTCAACCCTGAGCAGTTCTTC. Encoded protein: CASSFNPEQFF.

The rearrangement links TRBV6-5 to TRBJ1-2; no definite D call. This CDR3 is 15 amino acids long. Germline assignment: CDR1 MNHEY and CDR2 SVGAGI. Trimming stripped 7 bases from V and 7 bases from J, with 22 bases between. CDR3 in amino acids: CASKTPDSSPRGYTF. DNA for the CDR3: TGTGCCAGCAAAACTCCTGACTCGTCACCTCGTGGCTACACCTTC.